Listed here is a single T cell receptor (beta chain). Antigen specificity is unknown. Researchers ran the PCR with 60 Vbeta and 13 Jbeta primers. Sequenced by immunoSEQ multiplex PCR; TCRdb stores in-frame clones only, minus some. In total, the table holds tens of thousands of clones. The data are from a study of cytomegalovirus exposure and HLA in healthy donors. Notes on the study in general: A later analysis showed HLA-associated TCR beta chains outstripping equally common others in clonal expansion. Roughly uniform depth of sequencing across donors was assumed in presence/absence analyses. Cytomegalovirus-associated TCR beta chains were listed, numbering some 180.

The V gene end was trimmed by 1 base and the J gene end by 5 bases; junction bases not matched to a gene: 5. The CDR3 extends over 15 amino acids. Germline V CDR1 and CDR2: MGHRA, YSYEKL. This receptor was obtained from a female donor in good health and CMV-seronegative. V gene TRBV4-1 combines with J gene TRBJ1-5; the match to TRBD1 covers 7 bases. Sequenced sample: PBMCs. CDR3: CASSQGQGGDQPQHF. CDR3 DNA sequence: TGCGCCAGCAGCCAAGGACAGGGCGGGGATCAGCCCCAGCATTTT.